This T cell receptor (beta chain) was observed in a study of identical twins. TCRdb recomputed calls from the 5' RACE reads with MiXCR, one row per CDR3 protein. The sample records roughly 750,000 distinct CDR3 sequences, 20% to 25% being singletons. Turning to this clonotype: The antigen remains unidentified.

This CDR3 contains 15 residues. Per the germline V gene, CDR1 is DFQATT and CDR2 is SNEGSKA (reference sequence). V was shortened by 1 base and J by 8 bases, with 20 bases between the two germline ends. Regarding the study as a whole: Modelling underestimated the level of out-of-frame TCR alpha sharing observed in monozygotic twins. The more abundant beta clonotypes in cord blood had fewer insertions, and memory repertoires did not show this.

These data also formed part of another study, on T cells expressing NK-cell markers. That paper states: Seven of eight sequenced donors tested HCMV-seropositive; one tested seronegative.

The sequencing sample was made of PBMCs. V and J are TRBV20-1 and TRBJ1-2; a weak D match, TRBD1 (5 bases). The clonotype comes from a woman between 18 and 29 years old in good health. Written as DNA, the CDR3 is TGCAGTGCTAGAGCTTACCCACGAGGGGCTGGCGGCTACACCTTC. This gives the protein CSARAYPRGAGGYTF.